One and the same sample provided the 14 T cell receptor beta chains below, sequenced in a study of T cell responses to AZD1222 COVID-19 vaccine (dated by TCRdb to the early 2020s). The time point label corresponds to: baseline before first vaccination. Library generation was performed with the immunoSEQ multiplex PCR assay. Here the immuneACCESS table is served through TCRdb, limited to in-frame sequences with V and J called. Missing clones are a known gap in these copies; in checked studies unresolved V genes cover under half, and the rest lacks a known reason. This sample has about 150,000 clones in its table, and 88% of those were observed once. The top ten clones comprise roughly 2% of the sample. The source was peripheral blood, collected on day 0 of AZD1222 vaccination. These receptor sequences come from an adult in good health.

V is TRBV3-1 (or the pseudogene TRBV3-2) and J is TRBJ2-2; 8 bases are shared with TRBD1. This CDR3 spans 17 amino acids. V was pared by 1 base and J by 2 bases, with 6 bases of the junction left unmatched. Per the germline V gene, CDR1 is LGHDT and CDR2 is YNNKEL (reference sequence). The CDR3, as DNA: TGTGCCAGCAGCCAAGGCCCAGGGGGCTTAAACACCGGGGAGCTGTTTTTT. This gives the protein CASSQGPGGLNTGELFF.

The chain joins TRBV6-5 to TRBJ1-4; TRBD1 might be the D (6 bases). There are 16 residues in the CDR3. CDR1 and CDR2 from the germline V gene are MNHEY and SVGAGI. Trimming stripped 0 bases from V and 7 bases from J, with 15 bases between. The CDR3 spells CASSYSSGRQAEKLFF. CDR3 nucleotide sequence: TGTGCCAGCAGTTACTCGAGCGGGAGACAGGCTGAAAAACTGTTTTTT.

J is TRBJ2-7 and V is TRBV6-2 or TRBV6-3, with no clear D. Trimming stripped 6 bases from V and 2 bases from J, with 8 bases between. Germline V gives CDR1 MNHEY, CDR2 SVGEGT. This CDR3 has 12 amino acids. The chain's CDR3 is CASSGSPYEQYF. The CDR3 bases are TGTGCCAGCAGCGGGTCACCCTACGAGCAGTACTTC.

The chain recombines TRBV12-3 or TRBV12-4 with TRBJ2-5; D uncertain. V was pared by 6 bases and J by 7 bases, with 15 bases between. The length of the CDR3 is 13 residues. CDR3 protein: CASSPGPVGTQYF. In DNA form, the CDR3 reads TGTGCCAGCAGCCCGGGCCCAGTCGGGACCCAGTACTTC.

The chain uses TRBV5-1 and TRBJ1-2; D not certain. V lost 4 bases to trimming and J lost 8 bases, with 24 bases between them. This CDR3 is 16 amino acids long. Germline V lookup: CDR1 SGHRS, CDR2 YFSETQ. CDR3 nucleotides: TGCGCCAGCAGCCCGTCTTTTTCTAGGACCTCCGGAGGCTACACCTTC. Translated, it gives CASSPSFSRTSGGYTF. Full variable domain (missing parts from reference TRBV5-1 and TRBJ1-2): KAGVTQTPRYLIKTRGQQVTLSCSPISGHRSVSWYQQTPGQGLQFLFEYFSETQRNKGNFPGRFSGRQFSNSRSEMNVSTLELGDSALYLCASSPSFSRTSGGYTFGSGTRLTVV.

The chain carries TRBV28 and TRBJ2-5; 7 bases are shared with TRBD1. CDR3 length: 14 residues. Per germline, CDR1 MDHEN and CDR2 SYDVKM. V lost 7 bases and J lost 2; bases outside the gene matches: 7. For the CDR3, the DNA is TGTGCCAGCAACCGCGACAGGGATCAAGAGACCCAGTACTTC. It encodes CASNRDRDQETQYF. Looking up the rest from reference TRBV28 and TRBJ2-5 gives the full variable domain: DVKVTQSSRYLVKRTGEKVFLECVQDMDHENMFWYRQDPGLGLRLIYFSYDVKMKEKGDIPEGYSVSREKKERFSLILESASTNQTSMYLCASNRDRDQETQYFGPGTRLLVL.

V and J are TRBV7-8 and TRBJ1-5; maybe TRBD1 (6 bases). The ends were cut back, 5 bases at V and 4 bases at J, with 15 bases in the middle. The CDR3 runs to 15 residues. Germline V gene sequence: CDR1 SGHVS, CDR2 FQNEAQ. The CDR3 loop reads CASSLSDSRNQPQHF. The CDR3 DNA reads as TGTGCCAGCAGCCTCTCGGACAGTAGAAATCAGCCCCAGCATTTT.

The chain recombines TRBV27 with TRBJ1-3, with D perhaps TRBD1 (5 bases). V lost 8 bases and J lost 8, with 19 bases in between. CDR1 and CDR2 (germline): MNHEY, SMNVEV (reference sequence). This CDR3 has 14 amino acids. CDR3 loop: CASATGVTWDTIYF. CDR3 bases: TGTGCCAGCGCCACGGGGGTAACTTGGGACACCATATATTTT.

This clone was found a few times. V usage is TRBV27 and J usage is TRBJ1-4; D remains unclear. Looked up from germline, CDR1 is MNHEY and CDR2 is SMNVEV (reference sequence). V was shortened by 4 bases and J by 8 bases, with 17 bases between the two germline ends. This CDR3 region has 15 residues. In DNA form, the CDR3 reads TGTGCCAGCAGTTCACCGGCGAGGATGCAGGAAAAACTGTTTTTT. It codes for CASSSPARMQEKLFF.

The DNA for the CDR3 is TGTGCCAGCAGCAAAGCTGGGACGTTCAACTATGGCTACACCTTC. This codes for CASSKAGTFNYGYTF. The rearrangement joins TRBV21-1 to TRBJ1-2. TRBV21-1 is labeled a pseudogene. The length of the CDR3 is 15 residues.

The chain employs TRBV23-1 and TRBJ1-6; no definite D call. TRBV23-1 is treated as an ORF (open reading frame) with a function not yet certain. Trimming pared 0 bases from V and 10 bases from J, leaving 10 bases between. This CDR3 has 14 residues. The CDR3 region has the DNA TGCGCCAGCAGTCAATCGAACTTTCGATCACCCCTCCACTTT. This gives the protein CASSQSNFRSPLHF.

CDR3 in DNA: TGTGCCAGCAGTTACGTCGACAGGGCCGGAAACACCATATATTTT. Amino acid sequence: CASSYVDRAGNTIYF. The chain combines TRBV6-6 with TRBJ1-3; TRBD1 matches 7 bases. J was trimmed by 4 bases and V by 2 bases; bases with no gene match: 5. CDR3 length: 15 residues. The germline V gene encodes CDR1 MNHNY and CDR2 SVGAGI (reference sequence).

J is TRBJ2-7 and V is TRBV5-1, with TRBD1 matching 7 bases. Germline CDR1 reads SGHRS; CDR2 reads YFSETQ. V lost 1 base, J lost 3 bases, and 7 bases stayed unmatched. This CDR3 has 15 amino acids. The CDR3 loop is CASSLLGQIGYEQYF. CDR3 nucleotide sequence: TGCGCCAGCAGCTTGTTGGGACAGATTGGCTACGAGCAGTACTTC. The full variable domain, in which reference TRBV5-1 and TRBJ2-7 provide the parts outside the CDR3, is KAGVTQTPRYLIKTRGQQVTLSCSPISGHRSVSWYQQTPGQGLQFLFEYFSETQRNKGNFPGRFSGRQFSNSRSEMNVSTLELGDSALYLCASSLLGQIGYEQYFGPGTRLTVT.

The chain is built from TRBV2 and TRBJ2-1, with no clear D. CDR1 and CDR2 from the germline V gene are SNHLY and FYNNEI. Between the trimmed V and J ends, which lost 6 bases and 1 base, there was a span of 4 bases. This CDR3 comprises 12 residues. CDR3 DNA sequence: TGTGCCAGCAGCCGATCCTACAATGAGCAGTTCTTC. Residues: CASSRSYNEQFF.